This T cell receptor beta chain was observed in a study of T cells after posttransplantation cyclophosphamide (dated by TCRdb to about 2016). Broadly, across the study: The study tracked T cell repertoire reconstitution by TRB sequencing after myeloablative bone marrow transplantation using posttransplantation cyclophosphamide as GVHD prophylaxis. Samples from 30 to 35 PTCy-treated patients, along with samples from around 16 of their related bone marrow donors, underwent antigen receptor sequencing. Blood from every one of the approximately 30 PTCy patients who had 1-year posttransplant specimens underwent TRB sequencing. TRB sequencing was also done on up to about 3 additional blood samples from 2 to 5.2 years after transplant in 3 patients, and on pretransplant blood from 4 patients. Because TRA and TRB clonality correlated tightly in under ten samples, the subsequent TCR analyses were limited to TRB only. Public TRB sequences were queried against a database of over 3,600 sequences associated with responses to pathogens, tumor antigens, self-antigens and alloantigens. The full study reports these points: At 1-2 months, donor-recipient similarity was low but rose over the first year, and the later blood repertoires were often dominated by donor CD8+ memory clones. The TRB repertoires of T cells infiltrating skin or GI tract showed only limited overlap with the TRB repertoires of T cells in blood. Across under 50 patients, recipient CMV seropositivity and CMV reactivation were highly associated with TRB clonality; PTCy diversity was similar to CNI/methotrexate controls.

Between the V and J ends, shortened by 7 bases and 1 base respectively, the junction contains 7 bases. The CDR3 contains 11 residues, cysteine and phenylalanine counted. The CDR3 DNA has 33 bases and is translated from base 1. The germline V gene supplies CDR1 SQVTM and CDR2 ANQGSEA. Genomic DNA was used for TRB sequencing, which was performed with the immunoSEQ assay at survey resolution or with the hsTCRB kit. The study's processing was this. Initial read processing used immunoSEQ software, and repertoire analyses used the LymphoSeq R package. Clonality was computed as 1 minus normalized Shannon entropy, and a Gini coefficient was also calculated for each TRB dataset. To infer phenotypes in unsorted samples, TRB sequences from sorted subsets of the recipient or donor were mapped onto the unsorted samples of the same recipient. TCRdb's version of the immuneACCESS table is confined to in-frame rearrangements and falls short of the full clone set. An unresolved V gene accounts for under half of the shortfall where checked; the remainder is of unknown origin. V, J and clone size are taken as reported in that table, and D and trimming were inferred from the DNA itself. In this sample, 35,000 to 40,000 clones appear, none counted once only. The ten largest clones capture about 6% of the sample.

Peripheral blood samples were provided by related bone marrow donors on the day of marrow donation. Mononuclear cells from peripheral blood and bone marrow were separated by Ficoll-Hypaque density centrifugation and then cryopreserved. This clone was observed at least ten times. The target of this receptor is not known. No qualities accompany the bases; no much larger clone lies one base away. Material for sequencing was PBMCs. This sequence was found in a man aged 25 to 45 in good health and a related stem cell transplant donor. The V gene is TRBV29-1 and the J gene is TRBJ1-1; a weak D assignment points to TRBD1 (5 bases agree). The CDR3 protein sequence reads: CSAQGNTEAFF. The DNA is as follows: TGCAGCGCGCAGGGGAACACTGAAGCTTTCTTT. With all but the CDR3 taken from the reference TRBV29-1 and TRBJ1-1 genes, the full variable domain is: SAVISQKPSRDICQRGTSLTIQCQVDSQVTMMFWYRQQPGQSLTLIATANQGSEATYESGFVIDKFPISRPNLTFSTLTVSNMSPEDSSIYLCSAQGNTEAFFGQGTRLTVV.